This T cell receptor (beta chain) appears in the sequencing data of a study of blood T cell repertoires in COVID-19. Study information: Samples representing acute and convalescent COVID-19 were sourced from the United States, Italy and Spain.

This clone was seen a single time. Germline V gene data show CDR1 as MGHRA and CDR2 as YSYEKL. This CDR3 comprises 12 residues. J lost 10 bases, V lost 1 base, and 1 base had no gene match. As originally analysed: Amplified reference gene primers provided the basis for estimating nucleated cell counts. The assay was immunoSEQ multiplex PCR, and TCRdb's table has in-frame clones only and misses some. That table furnishes V, J and clone size, whereas the DNA furnished D and trimming. The data contain approximately 350,000 clones, 80% to 85% of them seen just once; the ten biggest clones take up 5% to 6%.

The sequenced material came from PBMCs or T cells enriched from blood (not recorded which). This chain links TRBV4-1 with TRBJ2-5; TRBD2 matches 9 bases. The sequence was collected from a woman aged 45 to 65 who had recovered from COVID-19. CDR3 sequence (DNA): TGCGCCAGCAGCCAAGTAGCGGGAGACCAGTACTTC. This gives the protein CASSQVAGDQYF.